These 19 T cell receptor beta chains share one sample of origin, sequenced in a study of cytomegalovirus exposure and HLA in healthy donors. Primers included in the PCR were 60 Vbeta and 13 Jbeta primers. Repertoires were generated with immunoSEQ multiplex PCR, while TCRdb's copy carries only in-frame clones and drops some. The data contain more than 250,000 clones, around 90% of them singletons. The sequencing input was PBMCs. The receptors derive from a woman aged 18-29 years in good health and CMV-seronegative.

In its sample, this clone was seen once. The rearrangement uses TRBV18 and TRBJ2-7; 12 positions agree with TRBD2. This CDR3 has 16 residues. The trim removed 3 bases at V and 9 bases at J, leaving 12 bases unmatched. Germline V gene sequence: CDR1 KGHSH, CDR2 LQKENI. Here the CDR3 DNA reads TGTGCCAGCTCACCCGCTCCGGGACTAGCGGGTACGAGGCAGTACTTC. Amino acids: CASSPAPGLAGTRQYF.

The CDR3 DNA reads as TGTGCCAGCAGCTTACCCCGGGACAGGGGGTCCAACAATGAGCAGTTCTTC. Its translation is CASSLPRDRGSNNEQFF. V and J are TRBV7-9 and TRBJ2-1; 11 nucleotides agree with TRBD1. The germline gives CDR1 SEHNR, CDR2 FQNEAQ (reference sequence). This CDR3 region has 17 residues. The trim removed 2 bases at V and 5 bases at J, leaving 8 bases unmatched. The full variable domain, with the rest looked up from reference TRBV7-9 and TRBJ2-1, is DTGVSQNPRHKITKRGQNVTFRCDPISEHNRLYWYRQTLGQGPEFLTYFQNEAQLEKSRLLSDRFSAERPKGSFSTLEIQRTEQGDSAMYLCASSLPRDRGSNNEQFFGPGTRLTVL.

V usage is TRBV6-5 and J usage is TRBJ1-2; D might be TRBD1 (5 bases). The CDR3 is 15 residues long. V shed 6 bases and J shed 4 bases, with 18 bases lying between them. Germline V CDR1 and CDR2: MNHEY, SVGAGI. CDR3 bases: TGTGCCAGCAGCCCCGGCCCGACGGGGGTCTATGGCTACACCTTC. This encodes CASSPGPTGVYGYTF.

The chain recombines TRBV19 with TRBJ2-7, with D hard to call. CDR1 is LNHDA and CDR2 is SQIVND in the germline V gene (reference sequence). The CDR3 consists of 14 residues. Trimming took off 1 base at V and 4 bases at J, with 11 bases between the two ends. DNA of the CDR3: TGTGCCAGTAGTATAGCTTCCTCTATTTACGAGCAGTACTTC. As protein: CASSIASSIYEQYF.

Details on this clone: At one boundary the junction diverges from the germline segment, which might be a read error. CDR3 region: CSSSMGLAGDSYEQYF. The CDR3 DNA sequence: TGTTCCAGCAGCATGGGACTAGCGGGGGACTCCTACGAGCAGTACTTC. The V call is TRBV7-9, the J call TRBJ2-7; 14 nucleotides match TRBD2. The germline V gene has CDR1 SEHNR and CDR2 FQNEAQ (reference sequence). The CDR3 loop spans 16 amino acids.

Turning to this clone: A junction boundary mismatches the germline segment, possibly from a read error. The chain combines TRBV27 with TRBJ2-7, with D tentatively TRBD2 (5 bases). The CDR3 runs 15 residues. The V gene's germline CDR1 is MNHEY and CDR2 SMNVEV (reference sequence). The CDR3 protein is CTSSSSVGNPYEQYF. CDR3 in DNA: TGTACCAGCAGTTCCAGCGTCGGGAACCCCTACGAGCAGTACTTC.

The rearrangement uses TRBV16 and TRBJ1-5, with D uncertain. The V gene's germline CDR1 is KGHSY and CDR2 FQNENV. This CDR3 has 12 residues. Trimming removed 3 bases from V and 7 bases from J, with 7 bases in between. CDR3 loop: CASSHTRQPQHF. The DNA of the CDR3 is TGTGCCAGCAGCCACACGCGACAGCCCCAGCATTTT. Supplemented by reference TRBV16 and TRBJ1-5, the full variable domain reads GEEVAQTPKHLVRGEGQKAKLYCAPIKGHSYVFWYQQVLKNEFKFLISFQNENVFDETGMPKERFSAKCLPNSPCSLEIQATKLEDSAVYFCASSHTRQPQHFGDGTRLSIL.

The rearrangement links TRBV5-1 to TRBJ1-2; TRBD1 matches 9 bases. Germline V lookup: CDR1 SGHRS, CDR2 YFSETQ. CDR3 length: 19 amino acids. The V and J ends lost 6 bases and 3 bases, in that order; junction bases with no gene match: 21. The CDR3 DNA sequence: TGCGCCAGCATCTCTTCCTTCCACAGGGGGCGCGTGACTTACTATGGCTACACCTTC. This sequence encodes CASISSFHRGRVTYYGYTF.

This CDR3 is CASKWSGSETQYF. CDR3 in DNA: TGTGCCAGCAAATGGAGTGGATCAGAGACCCAGTACTTC. The chain is built from TRBV6-1 and TRBJ2-5; D unresolved. Germline lookup yields CDR1 MNHNS and CDR2 SASEGT. The CDR3 extends over 13 amino acids. Trimming took 7 bases from V and 4 from J, leaving 13 bases between them.

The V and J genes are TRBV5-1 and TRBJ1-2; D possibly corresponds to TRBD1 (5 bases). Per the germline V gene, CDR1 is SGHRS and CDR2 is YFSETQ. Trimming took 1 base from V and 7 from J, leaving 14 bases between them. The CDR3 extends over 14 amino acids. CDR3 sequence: CASSLLWQGGGYTF. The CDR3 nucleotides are TGCGCCAGCAGCTTGCTGTGGCAGGGCGGTGGCTACACCTTC.

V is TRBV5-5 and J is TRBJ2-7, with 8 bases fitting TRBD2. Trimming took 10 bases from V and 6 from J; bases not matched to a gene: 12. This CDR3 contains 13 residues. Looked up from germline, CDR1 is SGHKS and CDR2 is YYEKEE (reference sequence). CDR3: CASGGAYGSEQYF. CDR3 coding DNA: TGTGCCTCCGGGGGGGCTTATGGTAGCGAGCAGTACTTC.

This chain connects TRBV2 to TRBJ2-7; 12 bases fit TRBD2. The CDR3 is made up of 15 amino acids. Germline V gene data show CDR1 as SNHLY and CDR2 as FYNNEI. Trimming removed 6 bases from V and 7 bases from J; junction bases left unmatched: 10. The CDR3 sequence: CASSALAGGPREQYF. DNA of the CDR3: TGTGCCAGCAGCGCCCTAGCGGGGGGGCCCCGAGAGCAGTACTTC.

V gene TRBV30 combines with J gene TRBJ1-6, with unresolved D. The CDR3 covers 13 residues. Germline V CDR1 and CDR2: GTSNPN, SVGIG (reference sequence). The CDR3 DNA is TGTGCTCAAGCGCTTTGGGATAATTCACCCCTCCACTTT. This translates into CAQALWDNSPLHF.

The CDR3 DNA is TGTGCCAGCTCAGGGACAGTCCAAGAGACCCAGTACTTC. Translated, it gives CASSGTVQETQYF. The chain has TRBV18 and TRBJ2-5; TRBD1 aligns across 7 bases. Germline CDR1 reads KGHSH; CDR2 reads LQKENI. The CDR3 is made up of 13 amino acids. V lost 5 bases and J lost 1; bases outside the gene matches: 1.

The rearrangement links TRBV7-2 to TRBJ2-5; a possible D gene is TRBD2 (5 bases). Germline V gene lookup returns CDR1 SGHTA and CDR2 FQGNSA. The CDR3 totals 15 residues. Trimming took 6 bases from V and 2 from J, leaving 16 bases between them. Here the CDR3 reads CASSQTGINQETQYF. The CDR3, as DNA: TGTGCCAGCAGTCAGACCGGGATAAATCAAGAGACCCAGTACTTC.

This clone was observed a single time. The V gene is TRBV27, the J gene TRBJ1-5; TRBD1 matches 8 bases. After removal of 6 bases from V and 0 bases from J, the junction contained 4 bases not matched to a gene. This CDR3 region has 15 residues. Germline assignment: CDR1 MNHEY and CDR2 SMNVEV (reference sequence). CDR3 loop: CASSLTGDSNQPQHF. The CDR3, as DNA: TGTGCCAGCAGCCTGACAGGGGATAGCAATCAGCCCCAGCATTTT.

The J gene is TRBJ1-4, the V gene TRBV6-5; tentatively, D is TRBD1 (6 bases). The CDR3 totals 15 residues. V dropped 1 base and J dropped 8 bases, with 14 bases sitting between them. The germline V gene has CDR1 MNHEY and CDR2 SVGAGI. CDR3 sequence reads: CASSYLLDSGEKLFF. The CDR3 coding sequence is TGTGCCAGCAGTTACTTACTGGACAGCGGAGAAAAACTGTTTTTT.

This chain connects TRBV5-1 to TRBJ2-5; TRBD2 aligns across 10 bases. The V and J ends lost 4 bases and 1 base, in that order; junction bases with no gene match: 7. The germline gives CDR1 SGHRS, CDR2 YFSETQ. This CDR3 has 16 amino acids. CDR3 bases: TGCGCCAGCAGCGTGGGCGGGACTAGCGTCCAAGAGACCCAGTACTTC. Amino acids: CASSVGGTSVQETQYF.

The DNA of the CDR3 is TGCAGCGTTGAAGGTATGGACAAAGAGACCCAGTACTTC. This codes for CSVEGMDKETQYF. This chain joins TRBV29-1 and TRBJ2-5; D perhaps matches TRBD1 (5 bases). CDR1 and CDR2 (germline): SQVTM, ANQGSEA. The CDR3 consists of 13 residues. Between the trimmed V and J ends, which lost 1 base and 3 bases, there was a span of 9 bases. Full variable domain (missing parts from reference TRBV29-1 and TRBJ2-5): SAVISQKPSRDICQRGTSLTIQCQVDSQVTMMFWYRQQPGQSLTLIATANQGSEATYESGFVIDKFPISRPNLTFSTLTVSNMSPEDSSIYLCSVEGMDKETQYFGPGTRLLVL.